This section outlines one T cell receptor beta chain sequence together with its context. Original analysis: Reference gene primer amplification in the assay estimated nucleated cell counts. TCRdb's table, derived via immunoSEQ multiplex PCR, lists solely in-frame clones and lacks some. The V and J calls and clone size were taken over from that table, and D and trimming were inferred from the DNA. The top ten hold roughly 0.76% of the sample, which has 450,000 or so clones, around nine tenths seen once. It was during active infection that Seattle patients were enrolled and then longitudinally followed. Trimming shortened V by 8 bases and J by 7 bases, and 17 bases separated the two germline ends. Germline V lookup: CDR1 MNHEY, CDR2 SVGAGI. The CDR3 has 14 amino acids. This entry comes from a study of blood T cell repertoires in COVID-19. About the research overall: The United States, Italy and Spain provided the acute and convalescent COVID-19 samples.

Sequenced input: peripheral blood. The chain has TRBV6-5 and TRBJ2-2; the D gene is possibly TRBD2 (5 bases). This sequence was found in a man younger than 35 with COVID-19, enrolled during active disease. The CDR3: CASRYDYGGGELFF. In DNA form, the CDR3 reads TGTGCCAGCCGCTATGACTACGGCGGCGGGGAGCTGTTTTTT.